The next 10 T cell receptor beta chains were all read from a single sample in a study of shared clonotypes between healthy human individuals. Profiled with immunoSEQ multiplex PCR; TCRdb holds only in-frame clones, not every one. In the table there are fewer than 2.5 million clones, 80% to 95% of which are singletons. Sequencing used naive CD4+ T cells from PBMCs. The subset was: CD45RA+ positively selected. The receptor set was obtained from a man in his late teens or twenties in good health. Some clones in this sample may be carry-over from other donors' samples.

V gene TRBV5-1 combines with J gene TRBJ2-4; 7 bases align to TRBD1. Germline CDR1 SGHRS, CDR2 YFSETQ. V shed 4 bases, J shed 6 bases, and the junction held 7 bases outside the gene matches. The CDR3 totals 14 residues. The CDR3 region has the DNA TGCGCCAGCAGCCTCGGGACAGAAGGAAACATTCAGTACTTC. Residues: CASSLGTEGNIQYF.

CDR3 protein: CASSRITSGSVDTQYF. The CDR3 DNA reads TGCGCCAGCAGCCGCATAACTAGCGGGAGTGTGGATACGCAGTATTTT. The V and J genes are TRBV5-1 and TRBJ2-3; 11 bases fit TRBD2. Unmatched junction bases numbered 10, after V lost 4 bases and J lost 6 bases. This CDR3 has 16 residues. Germline-derived CDR1 and CDR2 are SGHRS and YFSETQ.

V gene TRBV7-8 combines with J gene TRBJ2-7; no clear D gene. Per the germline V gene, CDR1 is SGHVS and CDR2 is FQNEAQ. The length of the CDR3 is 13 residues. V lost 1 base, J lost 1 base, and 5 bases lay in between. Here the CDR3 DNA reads TGTGCCAGCAGCTTAGGTGTATCCTACGAGCAGTACTTC. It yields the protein CASSLGVSYEQYF. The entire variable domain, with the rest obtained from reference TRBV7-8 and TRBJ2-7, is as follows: GAGVSQSPRYKVAKRGQDVALRCDPISGHVSLFWYQQALGQGPEFLTYFQNEAQLDKSGLPSDRFFAERPEGSVSTLKIQRTQQEDSAVYLCASSLGVSYEQYFGPGTRLTVT.

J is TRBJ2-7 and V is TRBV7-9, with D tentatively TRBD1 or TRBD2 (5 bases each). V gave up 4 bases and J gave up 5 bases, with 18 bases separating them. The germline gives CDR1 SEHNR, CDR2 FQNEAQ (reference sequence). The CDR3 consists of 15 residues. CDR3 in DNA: TGTGCCAGCAGCTCCCCGAGGGGCCCCTCGAACGAGCAGTACTTC. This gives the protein CASSSPRGPSNEQYF.

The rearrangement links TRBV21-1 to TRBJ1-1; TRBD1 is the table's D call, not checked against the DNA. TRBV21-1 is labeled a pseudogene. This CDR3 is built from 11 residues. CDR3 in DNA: TGTGCCAGGGCCCCGAACACTGAAGCTTTCTTT. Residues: CARAPNTEAFF.

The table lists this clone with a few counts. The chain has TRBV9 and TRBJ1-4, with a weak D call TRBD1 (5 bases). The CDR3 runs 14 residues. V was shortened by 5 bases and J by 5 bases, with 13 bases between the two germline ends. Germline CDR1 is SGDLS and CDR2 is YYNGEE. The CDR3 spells CASSWGRGNEKLFF. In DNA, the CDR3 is TGTGCCAGCAGTTGGGGTAGGGGCAATGAAAAACTGTTTTTT.

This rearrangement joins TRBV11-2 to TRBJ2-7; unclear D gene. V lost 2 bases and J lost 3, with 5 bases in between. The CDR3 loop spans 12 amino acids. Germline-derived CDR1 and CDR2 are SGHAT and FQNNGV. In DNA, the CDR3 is TGTGCCAGCAGCTTAATCCGCTACGAGCAGTACTTC. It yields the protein CASSLIRYEQYF.

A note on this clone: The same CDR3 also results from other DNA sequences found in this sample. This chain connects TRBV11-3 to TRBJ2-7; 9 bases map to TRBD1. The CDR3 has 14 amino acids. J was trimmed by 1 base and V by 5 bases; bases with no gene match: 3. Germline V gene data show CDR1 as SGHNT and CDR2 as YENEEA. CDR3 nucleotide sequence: TGTGCCAGCAGCCCCGGGACAGGGTCCTACGAGCAGTACTTC. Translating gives CASSPGTGSYEQYF.

CDR3 nucleotides: TGTGCCAGTAGTATTAATCAGGGGATGAACACTGAAGCTTTCTTT. Translating gives CASSINQGMNTEAFF. J is TRBJ1-1 and V is TRBV19; D perhaps matches TRBD1 (6 bases). CDR1 is LNHDA, CDR2 SQIVND, per germline (reference sequence). V gave up 3 bases and J gave up 0 bases, with 11 bases separating them. This CDR3 is built from 15 residues.

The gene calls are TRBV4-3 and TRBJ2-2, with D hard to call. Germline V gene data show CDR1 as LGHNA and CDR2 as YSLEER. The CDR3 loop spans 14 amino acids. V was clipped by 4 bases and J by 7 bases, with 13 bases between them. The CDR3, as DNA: TGCGCCAGCAGCCTTAGTTTCGGTAACGGGGAGCTGTTTTTT. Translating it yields CASSLSFGNGELFF.